The clone carrying this TCR beta chain was seen only a few times. What it binds is not known. The sample is drawn from a study of vaccination and CD4 T cells after COVID-19. Study as a whole: Four females and six males made up the convalescents, two of whom were Hispanic.

V gave up 7 bases and J gave up 9 bases; unmatched junction bases: 11. The CDR3 is 14 amino acids. Germline loops: CDR1 MNHNS, CDR2 SASEGT. Cultured CD4+ T cell DNA was sequenced using the Oncomine TCR Beta short-read assay. TCRdb re-called the PCR reads with MiXCR, one entry per CDR3 protein. Of 20,000 to 25,000 distinct CDR3 sequences in the sample, 42% are singletons; the top ten hold around 10%. The sample's time point: late sampling 161 to 241 days after vaccination in three convalescent patients. Treatment indicated: approximately 9-day PBMC culture with coronavirus spike peptide pools or control peptides (ViraFEST assay).

This TCR was recovered from a human donor who had recovered from COVID-19. The chain links TRBV6-1 to TRBJ2-7, with 11 bases identical to TRBD2. This sample comprised CD4+ T cells from blood, cultured in vitro, obtained about 7 months after SARS-CoV-2 vaccination. In DNA, the CDR3 is TGTGCCAGCAATTTAGCGGGAGGGAGGCCTTTGCAGTACTTC. This sequence encodes CASNLAGGRPLQYF.